Below are 21 T cell receptor beta chains sequenced from a single sample in a study of blood T cell repertoires in COVID-19 (dated by TCRdb to the early 2020s). Preparation of the library involved the immunoSEQ multiplex PCR assay. The source is immuneACCESS, and TCRdb retained only in-frame sequences with V and J called. Part of the clones is not carried over; for the studies checked, unresolved V genes explain less than half of this, and the remainder is unexplained. In all, the sample holds roughly 350,000 clones, and roughly 90% of those were seen once. The ten largest clonotypes hold about 7% of the sample. Specimen: peripheral blood. The receptors stem from a woman aged 70-85 years with COVID-19, enrolled during active disease.

This rearrangement joins TRBV6-1 to TRBJ2-1, with D possibly being TRBD2 (6 bases). Germline loops: CDR1 MNHNS, CDR2 SASEGT. V was clipped by 5 bases and J by 0 bases, with 8 bases between them. This CDR3 comprises 14 residues. CDR3 nucleotides: TGTGCCAGCAGTCGGGGGAGCTCCTACAATGAGCAGTTCTTC. Translating gives CASSRGSSYNEQFF.

This chain joins TRBV24-1 and TRBJ2-1; 12 nucleotides line up with TRBD2. CDR3 length: 20 residues. Germline values: CDR1 KGHDR, CDR2 SFDVKD. With V trimmed by 3 bases and J by 0 bases, 11 bases remained unmatched. CDR3 protein: CATSDLAPSGGESSYNEQFF. In DNA form, the CDR3 reads TGTGCCACCAGTGATCTTGCCCCTAGCGGGGGGGAGAGCTCCTACAATGAGCAGTTCTTC.

The rearrangement links TRBV18 to TRBJ1-6, with 7 bases aligning to TRBD1. The CDR3 totals 15 residues. Trimming took 1 base from V and 8 from J; bases not matched to a gene: 5. CDR1 and CDR2 (germline): KGHSH, LQKENI. CDR3 residues: CASSPQGADDSPLHF. CDR3 coding DNA: TGTGCCAGCTCACCACAGGGGGCTGACGATTCACCCCTCCACTTT.

Turning to this clone: Other DNA variants within this sample encode the same CDR3. The chain is built from TRBV5-1 and TRBJ2-2, with D maybe TRBD2 (6 bases). Between the trimmed V and J ends, which lost 0 bases and 4 bases, there was a span of 7 bases. The CDR3 extends over 14 amino acids. Germline V gene sequence: CDR1 SGHRS, CDR2 YFSETQ. CDR3 sequence reads: CASSLEGGTGELFF. In DNA form, the CDR3 reads TGCGCCAGCAGCTTGGAGGGAGGCACCGGGGAGCTGTTTTTT.

The chain has TRBV5-1 and TRBJ1-2; 8 bases align to TRBD1. The CDR3 sequence is 13 residues long. The V and J ends lost 0 bases and 8 bases, in that order; junction bases with no gene match: 3. Germline V lookup: CDR1 SGHRS, CDR2 YFSETQ. Here the CDR3 DNA reads TGCGCCAGCAGCTTGGATCCAGGGGGCGGCTACACCTTC. It codes for CASSLDPGGGYTF.

This clone is a singleton in its sample. This chain joins TRBV3-1 (or the pseudogene TRBV3-2) and TRBJ2-7, with 7 bases aligning to TRBD1. Germline CDR1 LGHDT, CDR2 YNNKEL (reference sequence). The CDR3 totals 15 residues. V was pared by 6 bases and J by 0 bases, with 8 bases of the junction left unmatched. The CDR3 spells CASSREQGPSYEQYF. The CDR3 DNA is TGTGCCAGCAGTCGTGAACAGGGGCCCTCCTACGAGCAGTACTTC.

The rearrangement joins TRBV2 to TRBJ1-2, with 9 bases that match TRBD1. The CDR3 loop spans 16 amino acids. Germline V CDR1 and CDR2: SNHLY, FYNNEI. The V and J ends lost 11 bases and 6 bases, in that order; junction bases with no gene match: 19. The DNA of the CDR3 is TGTGCCCTATCGGGGACAGGGACCCGTATCGACGATGGCTACACCTTC. This encodes CALSGTGTRIDDGYTF.

The sample holds one count of this clone. The rearrangement uses TRBV4-3 and TRBJ2-5, with 8 bases matching TRBD2. The CDR3 length is 15 residues. Germline V CDR1 and CDR2: LGHNA, YSLEER. V lost 3 bases to trimming and J lost 2 bases; unmatched junction nucleotides: 5. The DNA of the CDR3 is TGCGCCAGCAGCCACTTCGGGGGGGGACAAGAGACCCAGTACTTC. It yields the protein CASSHFGGGQETQYF.

The chain is built from TRBV30 and TRBJ2-7; the match to TRBD2 covers 7 bases. J was trimmed by 4 bases and V by 4 bases; bases with no gene match: 4. Germline-derived CDR1 and CDR2 are GTSNPN and SVGIG (reference sequence). There are 12 residues in the CDR3. CDR3 sequence reads: CAWNWGGYEQYF. Written as DNA, the CDR3 is TGTGCCTGGAATTGGGGGGGGTACGAGCAGTACTTC. The full variable domain, in which reference TRBV30 and TRBJ2-7 provide the parts outside the CDR3, is SQTIHQWPATLVQPVGSPLSLECTVEGTSNPNLYWYRQAAGRGLQLLFYSVGIGQISSEVPQNLSASRPQDRQFILSSKKLLLSDSGFYLCAWNWGGYEQYFGPGTRLTVT.

The chain employs TRBV2 and TRBJ1-5; TRBD1 matches at 9 bases. The CDR3 extends over 17 amino acids. The germline V gene encodes CDR1 SNHLY and CDR2 FYNNEI. V was clipped by 7 bases and J by 1 base; unmatched bases: 11. For the CDR3, the DNA is TGTGCCAGCAAGTTGGGACAGGGACTCGCGAGCAATCAGCCCCAGCATTTT. Translating it yields CASKLGQGLASNQPQHF.

This clone has a single count. The V call is TRBV6-5, the J call TRBJ2-3; D is possibly TRBD2 (6 bases). Trimming removed 6 bases at V and 6 bases at J, with 13 bases between. The CDR3 contains 13 residues. CDR1 is MNHEY, CDR2 SVGAGI, per germline. DNA for the CDR3: TGTGCCAGCAGGAGGCCGGGGACTGATACGCAGTATTTT. It encodes CASRRPGTDTQYF.

J is TRBJ2-3 and V is TRBV15; 7 nucleotides agree with TRBD1. This CDR3 is built from 15 residues. After removal of 1 base from V and 3 bases from J, the junction contained 4 bases not matched to a gene. From germline, CDR1 is LNHNV and CDR2 YYDKDF (reference sequence). CDR3 DNA sequence: TGTGCCACCAGCAGAGGACAGGGAGCTACAGATACGCAGTATTTT. Its translation is CATSRGQGATDTQYF.

V gene TRBV12-3 or TRBV12-4 combines with J gene TRBJ1-1; the D is unclear. V dropped 6 bases and J dropped 4 bases, with 9 bases sitting between them. The CDR3 loop spans 12 amino acids. The CDR3 DNA is TGTGCCAGCAGCTATTTTGGCACTGAAGCTTTCTTT. It yields the protein CASSYFGTEAFF.

The J gene is TRBJ1-2, the V gene TRBV18, with TRBD1 identical over 9 bases. In germline, CDR1 is KGHSH, CDR2 LQKENI. Trimming took 1 base from V and 4 from J; bases not matched to a gene: 7. The CDR3 runs 16 residues. The CDR3 nucleotides read TGTGCCAGCTCACCACTTCGGACAGGGGAATCCTATGGCTACACCTTC. Amino acid sequence: CASSPLRTGESYGYTF. The full variable domain, completed using reference TRBV18 and TRBJ1-2, is NAGVMQNPRHLVRRRGQEARLRCSPMKGHSHVYWYRQLPEEGLKFMVYLQKENIIDESGMPKERFSAEFPKEGPSILRIQQVVRGDSAAYFCASSPLRTGESYGYTFGSGTRLTVV.

This rearrangement joins TRBV6-5 to TRBJ2-7; 8 nucleotides agree with TRBD2. Trimming cost V 2 bases and J 0 bases; bases outside gene matches: 0. This CDR3 contains 14 residues. Germline CDR1 and CDR2: MNHEY and SVGAGI. The CDR3 spells CASSYGTSSYEQYF. The CDR3 DNA sequence: TGTGCCAGCAGTTACGGGACTAGCTCCTACGAGCAGTACTTC.

V usage is TRBV2 and J usage is TRBJ2-5; D is uncertain. The CDR3 spans 13 residues. The germline V gene has CDR1 SNHLY and CDR2 FYNNEI. V dropped 3 bases and J dropped 2 bases, with 7 bases sitting between them. CDR3: CASSDISQETQYF. The CDR3 coding sequence is TGTGCCAGCAGTGATATCTCTCAAGAGACCCAGTACTTC.

This clone was counted a few times. The chain joins TRBV10-2 to TRBJ1-2, with TRBD1 matching 11 bases. Per the germline V gene, CDR1 is WSHSY and CDR2 is SAAADI. Trimming at V came to 7 bases and at J to 7 bases, leaving 8 bases not matched to a gene. The length of the CDR3 is 14 residues. This CDR3 is CASMPGQGVGGYTF. As DNA, the CDR3 is TGCGCCAGCATGCCGGGACAGGGGGTAGGTGGCTACACCTTC.

The chain employs TRBV9 and TRBJ1-2; TRBD1 might be the D (5 bases). The CDR3 contains 14 residues. V lost 5 bases and J lost 6, with 17 bases in between. The V gene's germline CDR1 is SGDLS and CDR2 YYNGEE. CDR3 sequence: CASSSREGVDGYTF. The CDR3 nucleotides read TGTGCCAGCAGTTCCAGGGAAGGGGTGGATGGCTACACCTTC. Drawing the rest from reference TRBV9 and TRBJ1-2, the complete variable domain is DSGVTQTPKHLITATGQRVTLRCSPRSGDLSVYWYQQSLDQGLQFLIQYYNGEERAKGNILERFSAQQFPDLHSELNLSSLELGDSALYFCASSSREGVDGYTFGSGTRLTVV.

The chain links TRBV30 to TRBJ2-7, with TRBD1 as a possible D gene (5 bases). CDR1 is GTSNPN, CDR2 SVGIG, per germline (reference sequence). Trimming took off 1 base at V and 12 bases at J, with 13 bases between the two ends. The CDR3 consists of 11 residues. The CDR3 sequence: CAWSGGPRVYF. CDR3 sequence (DNA): TGTGCCTGGAGTGGGGGCCCCCGGGTGTACTTC.

This clone is a singleton in its sample. Written as DNA, the CDR3 is TGCGCCAGCAGCCCTGGGGCAGGAGAGTCCCACGAGCAGTACTTC. This translates into CASSPGAGESHEQYF. This sequence joins TRBV5-1 and TRBJ2-7; TRBD1 might be the D (5 bases). Per the germline V gene, CDR1 is SGHRS and CDR2 is YFSETQ. The CDR3 contains 15 residues. V was cut by 4 bases and J by 5 bases, with 19 bases left in between.

The J gene is TRBJ1-1, the V gene TRBV2; perhaps TRBD1 as D (6 bases). This CDR3 region has 13 residues. Trimming removed 6 bases at V and 7 bases at J, with 15 bases between. Germline CDR1 SNHLY, CDR2 FYNNEI. The CDR3 spells CASRATGFGEAFF. CDR3 DNA sequence: TGTGCCAGCAGAGCAACAGGGTTCGGTGAAGCTTTCTTT.